Listed below are T cell receptor beta chains from one sample, sequenced in a study of cytomegalovirus exposure and HLA in healthy donors. The repertoire was sequenced with immunoSEQ multiplex PCR; TCRdb's copy has only in-frame clones and lacks some. The sample holds about 83,000 clones, over 60% seen once. Input material: PBMCs. Receptors were obtained from a man aged 55 to 70 in good health and CMV-seronegative. CDR3s leave out the opening cysteine and the closing phenylalanine or tryptophan. The order of the fields is CDR3 length, V gene, J gene, CDR3 protein.

>10|TRBV7-9|TRBJ1-1
SSSIATGRAF
>15|TRBV15|TRBJ1-2
ATSRDWGGGGGYGYT
>12|TRBV6-5|TRBJ1-2
ASSYSKASYGYT
>11|TRBV6-1|TRBJ2-7
ASSPGLAHEQY
>15|TRBV9|TRBJ2-1
ASSVASTGLAGMSQF
>11|TRBV5-1|TRBJ1-2
ASSSTSNYGYT
>15|TRBV5-1|TRBJ2-5
ASSPGRGRKIGETQH
>12|TRBV6-1|TRBJ2-3
ASSEYRGGDTQY
>14|TRBV9|TRBJ2-1
ASTKRVAGGPDEQF
>12|TRBV7-9|TRBJ2-1
ASSLALGKRGQF
>8|TRBV10-1|TRBJ1-2
AQLNYGYT
>13|TRBV6-5|TRBJ2-3
ASSYMAGRADTQY
>11|TRBV27|TRBJ2-7
ASGEGLASEQY
>11|TRBV7-9|TRBJ1-2
ASSPLSNYGYT
>14|TRBV27|TRBJ1-2
ASRGTGGPPGYGYT
>13|TRBV6-5|TRBJ1-1
ASSYSQEMNTEAF
>11|TRBV19|TRBJ2-5
ASSTDRGQAQY
>11|TRBV7-9|TRBJ1-4
SSSSLRNEKLF